This TCR beta chain emerged from a study of T-cell reconstitution after alpha-beta-depleted transplantation in children. Germline V gene sequence: CDR1 SGHKS, CDR2 YYEKEE (reference sequence). This CDR3 region has 12 residues. Deletions cut 6 bases from V and 3 bases from J, with 9 bases between. Only a few counts were recorded for this clonotype. Unique molecular identifiers were built into the TCRbeta library. TCRdb re-called the PCR reads with MiXCR, one entry per CDR3 protein. The table lists 600,000 to 700,000 distinct CDR3 sequences, around 17% of them singletons, with around 0.96% in the top ten.

V usage is TRBV5-5 and J usage is TRBJ1-1; no firm D call. The material was PBMCs from the stem cell graft donor, obtained from the stem cell graft. The sequence was obtained from a human donor who donated a stem cell graft to a child with acute myeloid leukemia. This chain's CDR3 is CASTRWDTEAFF. The CDR3 nucleotides are TGTGCCAGCACCCGCTGGGACACTGAAGCTTTCTTT.